Each of the 7 T cell receptor beta chains below was sequenced from the same sample in a study of early T cells in non-severe SARS-CoV-2 infection. TCRdb analysed the 5' RACE reads with MiXCR anew, one entry per CDR3 protein. The sample has approximately 77,000 distinct CDR3 sequences; around 16% are singletons. The sample taken for sequencing was whole blood. The receptors here all came from an adult who was a healthcare worker with PCR-confirmed SARS-CoV-2 infection or an uninfected control (not recorded which).

V is TRBV20-1 and J is TRBJ2-2; D possibly corresponds to TRBD2 (5 bases). Germline values: CDR1 DFQATT, CDR2 SNEGSKA (reference sequence). With 1 base removed from V and 5 bases from J, the gap between germline ends came to 20 bases. The CDR3 loop spans 17 amino acids. CDR3 bases: TGCAGTGCTAGAGTCGAGAGGGCCCTGTCCCGAACCGGGGAGCTGTTTTTT. It codes for CSARVERALSRTGELFF.

This clonotype came up once. This chain uses TRBV7-3 with TRBJ2-3, with D possibly being TRBD2 (6 bases). CDR1 and CDR2 (germline): SGHTA, FQGTGA. V was shortened by 2 bases and J by 2 bases, with 11 bases between the two germline ends. The CDR3 sequence is 15 residues long. CDR3 nucleotides: TGTGCCAGCAGCTTAGATGGCGGGACCACAGATACGCAGTATTTT. It specifies CASSLDGGTTDTQYF.

This sequence joins TRBV10-3 and TRBJ2-5; D possibly corresponds to TRBD2 (6 bases). The germline V gene encodes CDR1 ENHRY and CDR2 SYGVKD. V lost 8 bases and J 1 base, leaving 17 bases between the germline ends. CDR3 length: 15 amino acids. This CDR3 reads CAIVVGSPSQETQYF. The CDR3 DNA reads TGTGCCATCGTGGTCGGGAGCCCCTCCCAAGAGACCCAGTACTTC.

The sample holds a few counts of this clonotype. The rearrangement joins TRBV4-1 to TRBJ2-3, with D uncertain. Germline values: CDR1 MGHRA, CDR2 YSYEKL. This CDR3 spans 13 amino acids. Trimming removed 0 bases from V and 9 bases from J, with 10 bases in between. The CDR3 DNA is TGCGCCAGCAGCCAAGAAGGAATAATCACGCAGTATTTT. Its translation is CASSQEGIITQYF.

The chain carries TRBV18 and TRBJ1-1, with 9 bases that match TRBD1. The V and J ends lost 0 bases and 1 base, in that order; junction bases with no gene match: 3. The CDR3 is 16 amino acids. Per the germline V gene, CDR1 is KGHSH and CDR2 is LQKENI. The CDR3 coding sequence is TGTGCCAGCTCACCACCTTGGACAGGGGCGAACACTGAAGCTTTCTTT. Its translation is CASSPPWTGANTEAFF.

This clonotype was observed many times. CDR3 DNA: TGTGCCAGCAGTTTAGTATCGGCGGGCTACGAGCAGTACTTC. It codes for CASSLVSAGYEQYF. The genes are TRBV12-3 or TRBV12-4 and TRBJ2-7, with D perhaps matching TRBD2 (5 bases). CDR3 length: 14 amino acids. Trimming pared 1 base from V and 3 bases from J, leaving 10 bases between.

V gene TRBV2 combines with J gene TRBJ2-3; 9 nucleotides line up with TRBD1. Germline V CDR1 and CDR2: SNHLY, FYNNEI. The CDR3 totals 16 residues. The ends lost 3 bases at V and 6 bases at J; junction bases unmatched: 10. The CDR3 coding sequence is TGTGCCAGCAGTGACCCTAGGACAGGGGTTGTTGATACGCAGTATTTT. Amino acids: CASSDPRTGVVDTQYF.